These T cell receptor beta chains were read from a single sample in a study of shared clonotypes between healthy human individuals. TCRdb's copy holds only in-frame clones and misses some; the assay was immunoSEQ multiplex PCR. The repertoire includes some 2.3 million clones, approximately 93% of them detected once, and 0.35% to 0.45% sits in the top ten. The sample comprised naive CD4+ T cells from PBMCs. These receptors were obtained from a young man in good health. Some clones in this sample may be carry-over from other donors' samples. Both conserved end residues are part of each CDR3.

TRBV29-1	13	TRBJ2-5	CSVAGLAIKTQYF
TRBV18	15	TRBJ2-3	CASSPPGGSTDTQYF
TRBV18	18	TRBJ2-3	CASSPLIVLAGNTDTQYF
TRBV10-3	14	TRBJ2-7	CAISESRISYEQYF
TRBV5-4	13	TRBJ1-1	CASSFSGGSEAFF
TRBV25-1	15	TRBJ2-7	CASSSGPLAVYEQYF
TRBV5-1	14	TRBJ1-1	CASSWGTGWTEAFF
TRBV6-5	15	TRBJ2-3	CASSLLAGATDTQYF
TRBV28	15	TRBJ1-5	CASSSRRGGLQPQHF
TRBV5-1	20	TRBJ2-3	CASSLRTSGTALNNTDTQYF
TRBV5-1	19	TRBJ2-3	CASSLNPELAGAHADTQYF
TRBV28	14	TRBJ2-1	CASSWVRGSDEQFF
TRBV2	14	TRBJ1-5	CASSGSVSNQPQHF
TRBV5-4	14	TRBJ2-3	CASSLAGATDTQYF
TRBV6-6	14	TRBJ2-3	CAMASGPDTDTQYF
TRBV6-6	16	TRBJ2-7	CASSYSRGDLSYEQYF
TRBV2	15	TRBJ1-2	CASVVEQGSVYGYTF
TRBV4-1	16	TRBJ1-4	CASSQRDSATNEKLFF
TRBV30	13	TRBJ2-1	CAWDRVTYNEQFF
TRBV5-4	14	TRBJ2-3	CASSFPLQGDTQYF
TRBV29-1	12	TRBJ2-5	CSVEVSSETQYF
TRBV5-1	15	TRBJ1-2	CASSLESTGYYGYTF
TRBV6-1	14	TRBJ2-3	CASRLAGSTDTQYF
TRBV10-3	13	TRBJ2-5	CAIRGQSGQTQYF
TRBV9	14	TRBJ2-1	CASSAGGIYNEQFF
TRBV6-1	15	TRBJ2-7	CASSELGAGAYEQYF
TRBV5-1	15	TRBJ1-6	CASSLGPRYNSPLHF
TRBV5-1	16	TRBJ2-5	CASSWERQGIGETQYF
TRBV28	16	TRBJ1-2	CASSFQTGGWGYGYTF
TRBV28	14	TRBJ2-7	CASSLTGFSYEQYF
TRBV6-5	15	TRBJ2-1	CASSYASGTYNEQFF
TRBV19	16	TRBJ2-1	CASRGGSAISYNEQFF
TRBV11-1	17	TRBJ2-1	CASSLGGTSGSSGEQFF
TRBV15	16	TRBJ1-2	CATSRDLVGTNYGYTF
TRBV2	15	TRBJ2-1	CASSERPSGWDEQFF
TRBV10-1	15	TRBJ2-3	CASSESAGAGDTQYF
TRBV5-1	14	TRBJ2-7	CASSLAPGADEQYF
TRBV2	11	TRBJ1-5	CASSEAAAQHF
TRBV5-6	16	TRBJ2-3	CASSLALASSTDTQYF
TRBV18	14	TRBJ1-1	CASSEHFELTEAFF
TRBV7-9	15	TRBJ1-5	CASSLAEYSNQPQHF
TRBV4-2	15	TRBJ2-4	CASSVSFQGKNIQYF
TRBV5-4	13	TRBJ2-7	CASSPSGHREQYF
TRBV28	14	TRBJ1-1	CASSRTLSWTEAFF
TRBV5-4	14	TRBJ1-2	CASSLRGDRGWYTF
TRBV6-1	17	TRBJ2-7	CASSEEGGLAGSYEQYF
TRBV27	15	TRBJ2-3	CASSFHARGTDTQYF
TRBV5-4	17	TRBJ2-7	CASSLGRASGAAGEQYF